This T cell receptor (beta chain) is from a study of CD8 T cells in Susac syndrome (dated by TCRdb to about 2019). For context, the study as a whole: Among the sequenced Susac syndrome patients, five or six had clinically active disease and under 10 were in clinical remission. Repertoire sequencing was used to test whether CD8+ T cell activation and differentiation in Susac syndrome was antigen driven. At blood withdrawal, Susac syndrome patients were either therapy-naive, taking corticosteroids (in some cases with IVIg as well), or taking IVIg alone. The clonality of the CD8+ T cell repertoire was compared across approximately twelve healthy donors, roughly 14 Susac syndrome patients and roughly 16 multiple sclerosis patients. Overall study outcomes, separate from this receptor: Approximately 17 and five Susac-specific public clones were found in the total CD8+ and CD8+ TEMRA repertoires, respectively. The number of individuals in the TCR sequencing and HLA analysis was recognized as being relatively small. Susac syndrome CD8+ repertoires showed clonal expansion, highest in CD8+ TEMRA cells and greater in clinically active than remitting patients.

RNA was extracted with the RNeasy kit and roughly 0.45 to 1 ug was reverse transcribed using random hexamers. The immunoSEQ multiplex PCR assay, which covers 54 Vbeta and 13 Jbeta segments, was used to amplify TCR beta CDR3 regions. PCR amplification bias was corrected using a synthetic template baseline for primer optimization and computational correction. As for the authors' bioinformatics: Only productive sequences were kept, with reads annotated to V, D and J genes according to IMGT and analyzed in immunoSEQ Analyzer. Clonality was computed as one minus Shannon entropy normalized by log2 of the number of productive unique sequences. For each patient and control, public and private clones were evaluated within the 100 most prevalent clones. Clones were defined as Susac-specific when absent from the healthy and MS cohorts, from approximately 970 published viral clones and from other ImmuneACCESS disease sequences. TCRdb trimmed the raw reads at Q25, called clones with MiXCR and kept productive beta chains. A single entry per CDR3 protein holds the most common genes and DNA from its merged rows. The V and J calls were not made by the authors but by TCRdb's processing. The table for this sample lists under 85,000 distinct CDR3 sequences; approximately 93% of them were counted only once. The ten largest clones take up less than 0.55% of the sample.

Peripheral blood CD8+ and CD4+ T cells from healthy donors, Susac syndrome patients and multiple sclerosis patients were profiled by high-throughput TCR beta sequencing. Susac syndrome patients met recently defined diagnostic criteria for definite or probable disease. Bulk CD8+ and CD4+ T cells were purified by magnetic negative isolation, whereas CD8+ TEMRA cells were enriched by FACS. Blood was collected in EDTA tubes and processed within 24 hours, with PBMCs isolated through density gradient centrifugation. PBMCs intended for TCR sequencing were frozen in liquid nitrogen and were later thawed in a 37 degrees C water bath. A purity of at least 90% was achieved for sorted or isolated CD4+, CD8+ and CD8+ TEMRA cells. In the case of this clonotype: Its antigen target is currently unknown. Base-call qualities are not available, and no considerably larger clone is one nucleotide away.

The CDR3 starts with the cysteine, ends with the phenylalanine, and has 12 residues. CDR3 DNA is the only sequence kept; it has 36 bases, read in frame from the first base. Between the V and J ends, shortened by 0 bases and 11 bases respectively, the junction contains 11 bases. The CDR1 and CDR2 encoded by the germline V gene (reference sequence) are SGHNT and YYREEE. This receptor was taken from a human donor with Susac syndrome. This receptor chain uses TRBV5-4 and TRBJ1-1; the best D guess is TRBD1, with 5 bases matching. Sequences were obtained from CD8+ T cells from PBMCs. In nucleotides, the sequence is TGTGCCAGCAGCTTGGCCGGGGACGACGCTTTCTTT. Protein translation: CASSLAGDDAFF.